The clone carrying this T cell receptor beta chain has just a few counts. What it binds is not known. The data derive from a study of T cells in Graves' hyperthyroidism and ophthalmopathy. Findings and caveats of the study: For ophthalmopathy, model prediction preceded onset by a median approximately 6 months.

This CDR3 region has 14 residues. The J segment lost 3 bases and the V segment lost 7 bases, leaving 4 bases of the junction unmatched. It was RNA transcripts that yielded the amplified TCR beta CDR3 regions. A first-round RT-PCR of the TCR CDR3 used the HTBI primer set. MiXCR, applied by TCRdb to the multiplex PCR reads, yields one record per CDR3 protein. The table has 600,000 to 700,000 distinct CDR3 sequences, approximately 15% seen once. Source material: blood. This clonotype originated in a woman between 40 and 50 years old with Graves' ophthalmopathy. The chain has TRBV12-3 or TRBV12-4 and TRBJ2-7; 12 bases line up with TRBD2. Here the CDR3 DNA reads TGTGCCAGCAAGAGGACTAGCGGGGACTACGAGCAGTACTTC. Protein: CASKRTSGDYEQYF.